This T cell receptor (beta chain) was identified in a study of control samples from healthy donors and cancer patients. Clones were sequenced by immunoSEQ multiplex PCR, and TCRdb holds only the in-frame ones, with some missing. The sample holds 150,000 to 160,000 clones, roughly 92% seen once. There are 15 residues in the CDR3. V shed 0 bases, J shed 5 bases, and the junction held 5 bases outside the gene matches. Germline CDR1 SGDLS, CDR2 YYNGEE. This clone was counted between two and nine times. This receptor was taken from a man between 45 and 60 years old in good health. The chain is built from TRBV9 and TRBJ1-2; 9 nucleotides line up with TRBD1. The sample consisted of blood. As DNA, the CDR3 is TGTGCCAGCAGCGTAGAGGGACAGGGCCAATATGGCTACACCTTC. It specifies CASSVEGQGQYGYTF. The variable domain in full, with the rest retrieved from reference TRBV9 and TRBJ1-2, is DSGVTQTPKHLITATGQRVTLRCSPRSGDLSVYWYQQSLDQGLQFLIQYYNGEERAKGNILERFSAQQFPDLHSELNLSSLELGDSALYFCASSVEGQGQYGYTFGSGTRLTVV.